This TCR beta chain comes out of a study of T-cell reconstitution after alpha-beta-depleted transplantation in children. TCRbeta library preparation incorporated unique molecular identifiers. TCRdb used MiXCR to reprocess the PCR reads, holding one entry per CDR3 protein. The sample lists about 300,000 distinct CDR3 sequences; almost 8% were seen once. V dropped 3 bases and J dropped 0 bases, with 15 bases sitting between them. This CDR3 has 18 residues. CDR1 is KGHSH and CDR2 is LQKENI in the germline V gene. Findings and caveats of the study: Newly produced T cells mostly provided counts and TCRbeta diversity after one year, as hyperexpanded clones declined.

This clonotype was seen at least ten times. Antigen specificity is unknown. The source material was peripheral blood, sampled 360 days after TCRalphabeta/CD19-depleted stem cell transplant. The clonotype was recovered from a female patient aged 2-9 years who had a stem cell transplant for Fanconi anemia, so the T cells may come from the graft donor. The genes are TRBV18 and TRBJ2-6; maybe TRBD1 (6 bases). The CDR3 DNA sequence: TGTGCCAGCTCACCGGTTGCAGGGGCCCTCTCTGGGGCCAACGTCCTGACTTTC. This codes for CASSPVAGALSGANVLTF.